This entry is about one T cell receptor (beta chain). Its antigen is not identified. Trimming at V came to 4 bases and at J to 5 bases, leaving 4 bases not matched to a gene. The germline V gene has CDR1 LNHDA and CDR2 SQIVND (reference sequence). This CDR3 comprises 14 residues. PCR involved 60 Vbeta and 13 Jbeta primers. Repertoires were generated with immunoSEQ multiplex PCR, while TCRdb's copy carries only in-frame clones and drops some. The sample lists some 92,000 clones; 70% to 85% were seen once. This specimen belongs to a study of cytomegalovirus exposure and HLA in healthy donors. Study in general: Of a few hundred genotyped donors, 81% grouped in the Caucasian-associated ancestry cluster.

General study findings and limits: An ancestry cluster, one associated with Asian ancestry, reportedly showed fewer N-insertions than the roughly 670-donor mean in a later analysis. In a later analysis, TCR beta V- and J-gene trimming was associated with a missense DCLRE1C variant.

Sample: PBMCs. The gene calls are TRBV19 and TRBJ2-5; 10 bases line up with TRBD1. The clonotype comes from a man in his thirties or forties in good health and CMV-seronegative. DNA for the CDR3: TGTGCCAGTAGTAAAGGACAGGGGGTTGAGACCCAGTACTTC. This translates into CASSKGQGVETQYF.